This T cell receptor beta chain was sequenced in a study of T cell responses to AZD1222 COVID-19 vaccine. The trim removed 5 bases at V and 1 base at J, leaving 4 bases unmatched. The CDR3 extends over 14 amino acids. Germline CDR1 and CDR2: MNHNY and SVGAGI (reference sequence). TCRdb's table, derived via immunoSEQ multiplex PCR, lists solely in-frame clones and lacks some. The table records under 120,000 clones, 70% to 90% of them present only once. Sequencing was performed on peripheral blood, taken 28 days after the second AZD1222 dose. The V call is TRBV6-6, the J call TRBJ1-2; 7 nucleotides match TRBD1. This clonotype originated in an adult who received the AZD1222 COVID-19 vaccine. The chain's CDR3 is CASSRDSINYGYTF. The CDR3 coding sequence is TGTGCCAGCAGTCGGGACAGCATTAACTATGGCTACACCTTC.